Given below is one T cell receptor (beta chain) in context. The target antigen is unknown. The patients all showed relapse after autologous stem cell transplantation, while their brentuximab vedotin exposure varied. These data are taken from a study of PD-1 blockade in classical Hodgkin lymphoma. Study at large: Patients were infused with nivolumab 3 mg/kg every 2 weeks. Notes on the study in general: Still unresolved is the cause of the repertoire differences, which may be disease activity or prior therapy. Reports described newly diagnosed patients as having lower baseline TCR diversity than healthy donors.

The CDR3 covers 14 residues. V shed 1 base, J shed 7 bases, and the junction held 4 bases outside the gene matches. Germline V gene data show CDR1 as SGHTA and CDR2 as FQGTGA. Only in-frame clones appear in the TCRdb table, and some are missing; sequencing was by immunoSEQ multiplex PCR. The table has around 150,000 clones, about 81% seen once. This clonotype was obtained from a human donor with classical Hodgkin lymphoma. The sequenced sample was peripheral blood mononuclear cells (PBMCs), obtained before the second cycle of nivolumab. The chain combines TRBV7-3 with TRBJ1-2; 9 nucleotides match TRBD1. CDR3 bases: TGTGCCAGCAGCTTAATTCCACAGGGGGCTGGCTACACCTTC. As protein: CASSLIPQGAGYTF.